This T cell receptor beta chain was captured by sequencing in a study of OX40 agonist ivuxolimab in advanced cancers. Sequencing was performed with immunoSEQ multiplex PCR; in TCRdb, only in-frame clones are kept and a portion is missing. The table includes tens of thousands of clones, around 87% detected once. Turning to this clone: The sample carries other DNA sequences with the same CDR3.

Germline lookup yields CDR1 SGHVS and CDR2 FNYEAQ. This CDR3 has 15 amino acids. V shed 4 bases, J shed 2 bases, and the junction held 6 bases outside the gene matches. This receptor was obtained from an adult with an advanced solid tumor such as melanoma, head and neck, liver or kidney cancer. The chain combines TRBV7-6 with TRBJ1-1, with 8 bases that match TRBD1. The input for sequencing was CD4+ or CD8+ T cells sorted from blood, taken in a trial of the OX40 agonist ivuxolimab. The CDR3 DNA is TGTGCCAGCAGCTCGTCACAGGGGGTAAACACTGAAGCTTTCTTT. It translates to CASSSSQGVNTEAFF.